The rows below give T cell receptor beta chains drawn from one sample of a study of CD8 T cells in Susac syndrome. MiXCR, run by TCRdb on the immunoSEQ multiplex PCR reads, gives a single entry per CDR3 protein. The sample has approximately 71,000 distinct CDR3 sequences; 96% are singletons. Sequencing used CD4+ T cells from PBMCs. Receptors were obtained from a human donor with multiple sclerosis. CDR3s include the opening cysteine and the closing phenylalanine or tryptophan. A D gene is named only where the DNA matches it firmly. For some rows the clone size is stated as once, few or many, or as a class when expanded; others skip it.

>TRBJ1-1|-|TRBV5-1|TRBD1
CASNKDRVGEAFF
TGCGCCAGCAACAAGGACAGGGTGGGGGAAGCTTTCTTT
>TRBJ1-5|-|TRBV4-1|-
CASSQDGVGVSNQPQHF
TGCGCCAGCAGCCAAGATGGGGTTGGGGTGAGCAATCAGCCCCAGCATTTT
>TRBJ1-2|-|TRBV19|TRBD1
CASSRTGGNYGYTF
TGTGCCAGTAGTCGCACAGGGGGCAACTATGGCTACACCTTC
>TRBJ2-3|-|TRBV20-1|-
CSAREGGTDTQYF
TGCAGTGCTAGAGAGGGAGGCACAGATACGCAGTATTTT
>TRBJ1-5|-|TRBV19|-
CASSGKTGVYSNQPQHF
TGTGCCAGTAGTGGAAAGACAGGCGTTTATAGCAATCAGCCCCAGCATTTT
>TRBJ2-1|-|TRBV7-2|-
CASSFEGASYNEQFF
TGTGCCAGCAGCTTTGAAGGGGCTAGCTACAATGAGCAGTTCTTC
>TRBJ1-2|-|TRBV2|-
CASSAPGIAGYGYTF
TGTGCCAGCAGCGCCCCCGGCATCGCAGGCTATGGCTACACCTTC
>TRBJ1-2|once|TRBV5-1|TRBD1
CASSLAGTGQGTNYGYTF
TGCGCCAGCAGCTTGGCTGGGACAGGGCAAGGCACTAACTATGGCTACACCTTC
>TRBJ2-5|-|TRBV4-1|-
CASSQDLRGRGETQYF
TGCGCCAGCAGCCAAGATCTCCGGGGCAGGGGAGAGACCCAGTACTTC
>TRBJ2-7|few|TRBV12-3/TRBV12-4|-
CASSWALGSYEQYF
TGTGCCAGCAGTTGGGCCCTCGGCTCCTACGAGCAGTACTTC
>TRBJ2-3|-|TRBV12-3/TRBV12-4|TRBD2
CASSLGGGGGADTQYF
TGTGCCAGCAGTTTAGGCGGCGGGGGAGGGGCAGATACGCAGTATTTT
>TRBJ2-7|-|TRBV18|-
CASSLVFSGNSGYEQYF
TGTGCCAGCTCTCTCGTTTTCTCCGGGAACTCTGGCTACGAGCAGTACTTC
>TRBJ2-7|-|TRBV29-1|TRBD1
CSVETGGSYEQYF
TGCAGCGTTGAAACAGGGGGCTCCTACGAGCAGTACTTC
>TRBJ1-2|-|TRBV19|-
CASSTLQGSYGYTF
TGTGCCAGTAGTACCCTACAGGGAAGCTATGGCTACACCTTC
>TRBJ2-1|-|TRBV18|-
CASSPVTSSAGNEQFF
TGTGCCAGCTCACCAGTTACGTCTAGTGCGGGCAATGAGCAGTTCTTC
>TRBJ2-3|-|TRBV4-3|-
CASSQVDATDTQYF
TGCGCCAGCAGCCAGGTGGATGCCACAGATACGCAGTATTTT
>TRBJ2-5|-|TRBV5-1|-
CASSYGAQETQYF
TGCGCCAGCAGCTACGGGGCACAAGAGACCCAGTACTTC
>TRBJ2-2|-|TRBV15|-
CATSRDSQLDTGELFF
TGTGCCACCAGCAGAGATTCACAGTTGGACACCGGGGAGCTGTTTTTT
>TRBJ2-7|-|TRBV12-3/TRBV12-4|-
CASSRSGLPSYEQYF
TGTGCCAGCTCCCGGTCTGGACTGCCCTCCTACGAGCAGTACTTC
>TRBJ2-2|-|TRBV7-9|-
CASSSGPPGTGELFF
TGTGCCAGCAGCTCGGGCCCACCTGGCACCGGGGAGCTGTTTTTT
>TRBJ1-4|once|TRBV28|-
CASSPPGATNEKLFF
TGTGCCAGCAGTCCCCCAGGGGCCACTAATGAAAAACTGTTTTTT
>TRBJ2-2|-|TRBV20-1|-
CSARDWAGSPGELFF
TGCAGTGCTAGAGATTGGGCAGGGAGTCCCGGGGAGCTGTTTTTT
>TRBJ2-7|-|TRBV5-1|TRBD1
CASSQTGGWTYEQYF
TGCGCCAGCAGCCAAACAGGGGGCTGGACCTACGAGCAGTACTTC
>TRBJ1-5|-|TRBV6-6|-
CASTVEERQPQHF
TGTGCCAGCACGGTCGAGGAACGTCAGCCCCAGCATTTT
>TRBJ1-5|-|TRBV20-1|TRBD1
CSAGDRGGFSNQPQHF
TGCAGTGCTGGGGACAGGGGAGGTTTTAGCAATCAGCCCCAGCATTTT
>TRBJ2-7|-|TRBV2|-
CASKGQWGSYEQYF
TGTGCCAGCAAAGGACAGTGGGGCTCCTACGAGCAGTACTTC
>TRBJ2-1|-|TRBV6-5|TRBD2
CASSSTSGYNEQFF
TGTGCCAGCAGCTCTACTAGCGGGTACAATGAGCAGTTCTTC
>TRBJ2-7|-|TRBV7-2|-
CASSSSNEQYF
TGTGCCAGCAGCTCCAGTAACGAGCAGTACTTC
>TRBJ2-5|once|TRBV3-1|TRBD2
CASTRLAALPIQETQYF
TGTGCCAGCACCCGACTAGCGGCTCTGCCCATACAAGAGACCCAGTACTTC
>TRBJ2-1|-|TRBV6-5|-
CASSYSGDPHWVF
TGTGCCAGCAGTTACTCAGGGGACCCCCACTGGGTCTTC
>TRBJ1-5|-|TRBV10-3|-
CAISETVVGQGRNQPQHF
TGTGCCATCAGTGAGACGGTCGTTGGGCAGGGACGTAATCAGCCCCAGCATTTT
>TRBJ2-7|-|TRBV5-5|-
CASSTITYEQYF
TGTGCCAGCAGCACGATCACCTACGAGCAGTACTTC
>TRBJ2-5|-|TRBV7-7|-
CASSFNLGRASGETQYF
TGTGCTAGCAGCTTTAATCTCGGCAGGGCCTCCGGAGAGACCCAGTACTTC
>TRBJ2-1|-|TRBV5-6|-
CASSLDRYNEQFF
TGTGCCAGCAGCTTGGACAGATACAATGAGCAGTTCTTC
>TRBJ2-3|-|TRBV4-3|-
CASSQEGADTQYF
TGCGCCAGCAGCCAAGAAGGGGCAGATACGCAGTATTTT
>TRBJ2-6|-|TRBV6-6|-
CASSYKTAGANVLTF
TGTGCCAGCAGTTACAAGACAGCTGGGGCCAACGTCCTGACTTTC
>TRBJ1-3|-|TRBV3-1|-
CASRPGRGTGNTIYF
TGTGCCAGCAGACCAGGGAGAGGGACTGGAAACACCATATATTTT
>TRBJ1-1|-|TRBV3-1|-
CASSQGSTEAFF
TGTGCCAGCAGCCAGGGGTCCACTGAAGCTTTCTTT
>TRBJ2-2|-|TRBV29-1|TRBD1
CSARGDSRTGELFF
TGCAGCGCCAGAGGGGACAGTCGGACCGGGGAGCTGTTTTTT
>TRBJ2-3|-|TRBV2|-
CASSDEATSTDTQYF
TGTGCCAGCAGTGATGAGGCAACTAGCACAGATACGCAGTATTTT
>TRBJ2-3|-|TRBV29-1|-
CSVGGNTDTQYF
TGCAGCGTTGGGGGCAACACAGATACGCAGTATTTT
>TRBJ2-7|-|TRBV6-5|-
CASSTGRTYEQYF
TGTGCCAGCAGTACGGGACGGACCTACGAGCAGTACTTC
>TRBJ2-5|-|TRBV12-3/TRBV12-4|-
CASSLGGPGRETQYF
TGTGCCAGCAGTTTAGGGGGCCCAGGGAGAGAGACCCAGTACTTC
>TRBJ2-1|-|TRBV7-8|-
CASSLAQVEGRGEQFF
TGTGCCAGCAGCTTAGCGCAGGTAGAGGGGCGGGGTGAGCAGTTCTTC
>TRBJ1-5|-|TRBV30|-
CAWSTGQLYNQPQHF
TGTGCCTGGAGCACGGGGCAGCTATACAATCAGCCCCAGCATTTT
>TRBJ2-2|-|TRBV14|TRBD2
CASSPRLAGGTNTGELFF
TGTGCCAGCAGCCCCAGACTAGCGGGGGGGACGAACACCGGGGAGCTGTTTTTT